This T cell receptor (beta chain) was recorded in a study of T cells in women clearing cervical HPV infection. Study as a whole: Case blood drawn at lesion detection; control blood after infection cleared.

This clone registers large by frequency. The missing CDR3 end, 3 residues past where the read stops, is filled in from the germline J gene. This CDR3 contains 13 residues. Germline assignment: CDR1 SNHLY and CDR2 FYNNEI. After removal of 7 bases from V and 6 bases from J, the junction contained 4 bases not matched to a gene. The method was immunoSEQ multiplex PCR; TCRdb's version includes in-frame clones alone and lacks a portion of them. The data include tens of thousands of clones; the top ten clones carry approximately 5%. Sequencing input: blood buffy coat. The V gene is TRBV2, the J gene TRBJ1-4, with TRBD1 identical over 8 bases. The source is a woman between 18 and 70 years old with a cervical HPV16 infection that either progressed to CIN3+ or cleared (not recorded which). CDR3 in amino acids: CASIRDRHEKLFF. The CDR3 bases that were read are TGTGCCAGCATCCGGGACAGGCATGAAAAA. The variable domain in full, with the rest retrieved from reference TRBV2 and TRBJ1-4, is EPEVTQTPSHQVTQMGQEVILRCVPISNHLYFYWYRQILGQKVEFLVSFYNNEISEKSEIFDDQFSVERPDGSNFTLKIRSTKLEDSAMYFCASIRDRHEKLFFGSGTQLSVL.